The 10 T cell receptor beta chains presented below share a single source sample, sequenced in a study of glioma-infiltrating T cells after dendritic cell vaccination (dated by TCRdb to about 2016). This specimen's time point label, per the study, means: after dendritic cell vaccination, including at tumor progression/relapse. Libraries were constructed by the immunoSEQ multiplex PCR assay. TCRdb retrieved this table from immuneACCESS and kept in-frame rearrangements only. Not all clones are present; in checked studies, unresolved V genes account for under half, and no reason is known for the remainder. The sample includes about 87,000 clones, with over 80% observed a single time. The top ten constitute 5.5% to 8% of the sample. The specimen was blood, collected after dendritic cell vaccination. The receptors were gathered from a human donor with glioblastoma.

This chain links TRBV30 with TRBJ2-5, with 7 bases matching TRBD1. Germline V gives CDR1 GTSNPN, CDR2 SVGIG (reference sequence). V was pared by 5 bases and J by 1 base, with 4 bases of the junction left unmatched. The length of the CDR3 is 13 residues. DNA for the CDR3: TGTGCCTGGGACCGGGACAGCCAAGAGACCCAGTACTTC. Protein product: CAWDRDSQETQYF.

This clone has just one count. CDR3 sequence: CASSWRSGGYTF. The CDR3 DNA sequence: TGTGCCAGCAGCTGGCGTTCGGGTGGCTACACCTTC. The V call is TRBV5-4, the J call TRBJ1-2; unclear D gene. This CDR3 has 12 amino acids. CDR1 and CDR2 (germline): SGHNT, YYREEE (reference sequence). Deletions cut 3 bases from V and 7 bases from J, with 10 bases between.

The chain couples TRBV6-6 to TRBJ2-7, with 7 bases identical to TRBD1. Germline V lookup: CDR1 MNHNY, CDR2 SVGAGI (reference sequence). The CDR3 has 11 amino acids. V shed 4 bases, J shed 13 bases, and the junction held 7 bases outside the gene matches. In DNA, the CDR3 is TGTGCCAGCAGTTTAACAGGGGTGGGATACTTC. Translating gives CASSLTGVGYF.

The genes are TRBV29-1 and TRBJ2-4; D is possibly TRBD2 (5 bases). V was trimmed by 1 base and J by 0 bases, leaving 16 bases between them. This CDR3 spans 17 amino acids. CDR1 is SQVTM and CDR2 is ANQGSEA in the germline V gene. This chain's CDR3 is CSVEGSRGALAKNIQYF. The DNA of the CDR3 is TGCAGCGTTGAAGGTAGTCGGGGAGCCCTAGCCAAAAACATTCAGTACTTC.

The chain has TRBV19 and TRBJ1-5, with D maybe TRBD1 (5 bases). Germline values: CDR1 LNHDA, CDR2 SQIVND (reference sequence). V gave up 1 base and J gave up 2 bases, with 12 bases separating them. The CDR3 length is 16 residues. CDR3 coding DNA: TGTGCCAGTAGTATAGGGTTCAGGGCTGGCAATCAGCCCCAGCATTTT. This translates into CASSIGFRAGNQPQHF.

The genes are TRBV5-1 and TRBJ1-4; no firm D call. CDR1 and CDR2 from the germline V gene are SGHRS and YFSETQ. V lost 5 bases and J lost 7, with 15 bases in between. CDR3 size: 14 residues. This CDR3 is CASRDDPTGEKLFF. In DNA form, the CDR3 reads TGCGCCAGCAGAGATGACCCTACGGGTGAAAAACTGTTTTTT.

The chain joins TRBV5-6 to TRBJ1-2, with TRBD1 identical over 7 bases. Losses at the gene ends were 10 bases for V and 2 bases for J; bases not matched to a gene: 2. CDR3 length: 11 amino acids. The germline CDR1 and CDR2 sequences are SGHDT and YYEEEE. In DNA, the CDR3 is TGTGCCTCCAGGGGGAACTATGGCTACACCTTC. It yields the protein CASRGNYGYTF.

This clone was seen just once. This rearrangement joins TRBV7-2 to TRBJ2-7, with 7 bases aligning to TRBD1. The CDR3 is 12 residues long. Germline V lookup: CDR1 SGHTA, CDR2 FQGNSA. J gave up 5 bases and V 5 bases, and 3 bases lay outside the gene matches. The CDR3 region has the DNA TGTGCCAGCAGCATAGACAGGGACGAGCAGTACTTC. This encodes CASSIDRDEQYF.

This clone came up a few times. This chain joins TRBV25-1 and TRBJ2-1; weak D call: TRBD1 (5 bases). CDR1 is MGHDK and CDR2 is SYGVNS in the germline V gene. This CDR3 has 13 residues. The V and J ends lost 4 bases and 4 bases respectively, with 8 bases between them. CDR3 DNA sequence: TGTGCCAGCAGTGCGACAGAGTACAATGAGCAGTTCTTC. Its translation: CASSATEYNEQFF.

J is TRBJ2-3 and V is TRBV4-3; 8 positions agree with TRBD2. The V segment lost 3 bases and the J segment 4 bases; nucleotides outside the gene matches: 6. Germline assignment: CDR1 LGHNA and CDR2 YSLEER. The CDR3 loop spans 15 amino acids. CDR3 sequence (DNA): TGCGCCAGCAGCCAGGAGGGACTAGATCCAGATACGCAGTATTTT. Residues: CASSQEGLDPDTQYF.